This passage covers 2 T cell receptor beta chains from one sample sequenced in a study of spatial heterogeneity in lung cancer. As for time point: sample taken at primary tumor resection. Unsorted whole RNA samples from tumor, nontumor lung or frozen PBMC were sequenced. MiXCR, applied by TCRdb to the 5' RACE reads, yields one record per CDR3 protein. Of approximately 14,000 distinct CDR3 sequences listed, more than 10% are singletons. The material was PBMCs, obtained at surgery. Source of these receptors: a female donor with early-stage non-small cell lung cancer.

This clonotype has a count of ten or more. CDR3 loop: CASSLGPPAGGYQETQYF. CDR3 DNA sequence: TGTGCCAGCAGCTTAGGACCACCGGCGGGGGGATACCAAGAGACCCAGTACTTC. The chain joins TRBV7-2 to TRBJ2-5; 8 bases align to TRBD2. The V gene end was trimmed by 1 base and the J gene end by 0 bases; junction bases not matched to a gene: 10. Germline V gene sequence: CDR1 SGHTA, CDR2 FQGNSA. The CDR3 totals 18 residues.

On this clonotype: A much larger clone lies a single base off, so this may be a read error. This rearrangement joins TRBV7-2 to TRBJ2-3; unclear D gene. Germline values: CDR1 SGHTA, CDR2 FQGNSA. CDR3 length: 11 amino acids. V was clipped by 4 bases and J by 5 bases, with 4 bases between them. The CDR3 is CASSSQDTQYF. The CDR3 DNA sequence: TGTGCCAGCAGCTCTCAAGATACGCAGTATTTT.